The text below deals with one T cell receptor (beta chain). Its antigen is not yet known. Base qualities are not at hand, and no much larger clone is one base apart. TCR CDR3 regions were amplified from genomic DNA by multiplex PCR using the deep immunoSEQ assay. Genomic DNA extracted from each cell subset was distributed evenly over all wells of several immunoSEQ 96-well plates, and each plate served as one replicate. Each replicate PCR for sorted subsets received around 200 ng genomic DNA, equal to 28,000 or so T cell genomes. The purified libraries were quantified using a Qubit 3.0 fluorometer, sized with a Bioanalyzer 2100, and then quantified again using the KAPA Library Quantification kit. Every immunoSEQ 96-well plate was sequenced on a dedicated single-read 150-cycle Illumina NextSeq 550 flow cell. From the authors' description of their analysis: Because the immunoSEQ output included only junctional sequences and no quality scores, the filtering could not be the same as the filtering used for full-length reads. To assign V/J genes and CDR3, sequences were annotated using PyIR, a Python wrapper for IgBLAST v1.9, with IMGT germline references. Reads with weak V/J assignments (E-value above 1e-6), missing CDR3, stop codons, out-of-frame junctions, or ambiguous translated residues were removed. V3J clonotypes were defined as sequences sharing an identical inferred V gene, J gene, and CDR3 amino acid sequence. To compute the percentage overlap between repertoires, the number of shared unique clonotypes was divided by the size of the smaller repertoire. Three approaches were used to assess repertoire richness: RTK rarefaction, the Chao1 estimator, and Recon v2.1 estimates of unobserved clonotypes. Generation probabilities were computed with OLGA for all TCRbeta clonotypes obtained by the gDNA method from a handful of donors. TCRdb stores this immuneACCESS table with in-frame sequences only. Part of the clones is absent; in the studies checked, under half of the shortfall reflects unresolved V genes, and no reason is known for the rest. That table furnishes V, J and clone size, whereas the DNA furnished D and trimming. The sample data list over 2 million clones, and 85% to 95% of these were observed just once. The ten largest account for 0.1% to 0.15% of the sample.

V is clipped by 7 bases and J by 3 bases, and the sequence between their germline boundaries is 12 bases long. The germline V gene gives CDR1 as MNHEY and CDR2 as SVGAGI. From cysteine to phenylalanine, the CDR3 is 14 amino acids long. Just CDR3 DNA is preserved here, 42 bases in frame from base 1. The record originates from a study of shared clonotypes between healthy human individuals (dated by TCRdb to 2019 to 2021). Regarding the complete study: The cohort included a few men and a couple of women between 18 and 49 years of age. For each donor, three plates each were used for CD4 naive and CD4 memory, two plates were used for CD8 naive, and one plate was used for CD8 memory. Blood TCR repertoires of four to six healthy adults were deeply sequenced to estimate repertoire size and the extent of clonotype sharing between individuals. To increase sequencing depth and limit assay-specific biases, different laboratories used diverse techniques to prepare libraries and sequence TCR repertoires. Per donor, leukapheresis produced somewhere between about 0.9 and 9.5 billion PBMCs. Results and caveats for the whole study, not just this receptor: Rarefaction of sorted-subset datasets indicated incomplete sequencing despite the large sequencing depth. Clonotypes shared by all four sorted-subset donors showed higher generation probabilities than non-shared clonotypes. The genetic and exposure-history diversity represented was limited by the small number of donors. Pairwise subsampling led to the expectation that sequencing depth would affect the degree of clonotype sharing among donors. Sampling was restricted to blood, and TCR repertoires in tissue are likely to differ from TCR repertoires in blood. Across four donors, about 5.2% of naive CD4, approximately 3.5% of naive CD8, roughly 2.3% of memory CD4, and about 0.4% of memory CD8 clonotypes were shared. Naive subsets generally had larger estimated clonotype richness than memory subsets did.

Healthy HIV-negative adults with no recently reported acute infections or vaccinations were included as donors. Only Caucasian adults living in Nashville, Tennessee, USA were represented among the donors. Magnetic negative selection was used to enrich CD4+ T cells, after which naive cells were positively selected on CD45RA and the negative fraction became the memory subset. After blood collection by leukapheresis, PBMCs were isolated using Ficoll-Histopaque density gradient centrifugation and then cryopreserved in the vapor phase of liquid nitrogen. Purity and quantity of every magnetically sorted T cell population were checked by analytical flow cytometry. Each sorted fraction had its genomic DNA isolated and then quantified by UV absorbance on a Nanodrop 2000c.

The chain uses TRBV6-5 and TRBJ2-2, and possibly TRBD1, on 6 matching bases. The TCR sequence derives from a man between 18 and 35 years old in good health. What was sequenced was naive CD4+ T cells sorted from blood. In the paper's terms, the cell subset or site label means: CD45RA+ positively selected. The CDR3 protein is CASKGTSDTGELFF. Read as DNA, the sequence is TGTGCCAGCAAGGGGACATCCGACACCGGGGAGCTGTTTTTT.